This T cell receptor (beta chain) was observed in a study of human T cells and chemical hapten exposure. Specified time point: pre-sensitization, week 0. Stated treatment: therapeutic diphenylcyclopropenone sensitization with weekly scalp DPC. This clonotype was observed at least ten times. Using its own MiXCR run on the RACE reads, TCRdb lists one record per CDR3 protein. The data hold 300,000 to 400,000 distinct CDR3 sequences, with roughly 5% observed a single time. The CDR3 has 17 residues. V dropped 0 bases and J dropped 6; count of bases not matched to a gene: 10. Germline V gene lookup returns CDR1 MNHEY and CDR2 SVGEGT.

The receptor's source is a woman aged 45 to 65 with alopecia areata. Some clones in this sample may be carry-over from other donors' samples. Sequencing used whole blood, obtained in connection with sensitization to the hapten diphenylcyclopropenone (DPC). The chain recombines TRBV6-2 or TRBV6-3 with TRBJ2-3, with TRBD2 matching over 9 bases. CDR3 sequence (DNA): TGTGCCAGCAGTTACTCAGTAGCGGGAGCTGAGAGGGATACGCAGTATTTT. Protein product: CASSYSVAGAERDTQYF.